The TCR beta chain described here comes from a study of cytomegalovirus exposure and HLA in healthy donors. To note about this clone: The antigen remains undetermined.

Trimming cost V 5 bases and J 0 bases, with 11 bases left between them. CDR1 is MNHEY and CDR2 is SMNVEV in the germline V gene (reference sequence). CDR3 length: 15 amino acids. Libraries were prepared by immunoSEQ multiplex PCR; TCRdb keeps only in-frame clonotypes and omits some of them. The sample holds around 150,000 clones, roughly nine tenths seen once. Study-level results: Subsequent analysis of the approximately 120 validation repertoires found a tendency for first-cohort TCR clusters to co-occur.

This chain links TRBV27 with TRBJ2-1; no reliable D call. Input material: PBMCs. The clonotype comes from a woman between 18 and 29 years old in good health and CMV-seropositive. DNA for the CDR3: TGTGCCAGCAGTCTCAGGCTCAGCTCCTACAATGAGCAGTTCTTC. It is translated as CASSLRLSSYNEQFF.